This T cell receptor beta chain came from a study of beta chain features in type 1 diabetes. CDR3 length: 10 residues. Per the germline V gene, CDR1 is DFQATT and CDR2 is SNEGSKA (reference sequence). TCRB transcripts that were expressed got sequenced, as all of the isolated RNA had been reverse transcribed. The data were produced by immunoSEQ multiplex PCR, yet TCRdb's version contains in-frame clones alone and is incomplete. The profile shows hundreds of thousands of clones, roughly a sixth of them singletons. Study-wide findings and caveats: Patients with type 1 diabetes carried fewer insertions and had more deletions at their VDJ junctions.

The authors took one heparinised blood draw, averaging approximately 120 mL, from each donor. Naive, central memory, regulatory and stem cell-like memory cells within the CD4+ compartment were sorted using CD45RO/CCR7/CD25/CD127/CD95/CD27. This clone was seen only a few times. The antigen remains undetermined. One junction end disagrees with the germline gene, perhaps due to a read error. The chain couples TRBV20-1 to TRBJ2-2; D is undetermined. The sample consisted of naive CD4+ T cells from blood. The clonotype originates from a young woman in good health. This CDR3 reads CSSRPGELFF. CDR3 bases: TGCAGTTCTAGACCCGGGGAGCTGTTTTTT.